The rows below give T cell receptor beta chains drawn from one sample of a study of T cells in Graves' hyperthyroidism and ophthalmopathy. TCRdb recomputed calls from the multiplex PCR reads with MiXCR, one row per CDR3 protein. The profile shows under 300,000 distinct CDR3 sequences, approximately 14% of them singletons. Sequencing input: blood. The receptor set was obtained from a woman in her forties or fifties with Graves' hyperthyroidism that later progressed to Graves' ophthalmopathy. The CDR3 runs from the conserved cysteine through the conserved F or W. The D gene is left open where the match is weak. Size values are once, few and many counts, or a class for expanded clones, and some rows have none.

V gene: TRBV29-1
clone size: many
D gene: .
J gene: TRBJ2-7
CDR3 length: 12
CDR3 protein: CSVVGSSYEQYF
CDR3 DNA: TGCAGCGTTGTGGGCTCCTCCTACGAGCAGTACTTC

V gene: TRBV18
clone size: few
D gene: .
J gene: TRBJ1-3
CDR3 length: 13
CDR3 protein: CASSPKDANTIYF
CDR3 DNA: TGTGCCAGCTCACCGAAGGATGCAAACACCATATATTTT

V gene: TRBV6-2/TRBV6-3
clone size: .
D gene: .
J gene: TRBJ1-2
CDR3 length: 16
CDR3 protein: CASTPPGAGPLYGYTF
CDR3 DNA: TGTGCCAGCACCCCCCCCGGGGCAGGGCCCCTATATGGCTACACCTTC

V gene: TRBV9
clone size: many
D gene: .
J gene: TRBJ2-7
CDR3 length: 14
CDR3 protein: CASSVALGTYEQYF
CDR3 DNA: TGTGCCAGCAGCGTAGCTCTGGGTACCTACGAGCAGTACTTC

V gene: TRBV10-3
clone size: many
D gene: TRBD1
J gene: TRBJ2-5
CDR3 length: 16
CDR3 protein: CAISGTGQGPGETQYF
CDR3 DNA: TGTGCCATCAGTGGGACCGGACAGGGGCCAGGAGAGACCCAGTACTTC

V gene: TRBV7-3
clone size: many
D gene: TRBD1
J gene: TRBJ2-7
CDR3 length: 15
CDR3 protein: CASSETGGPSYEQYF
CDR3 DNA: TGTGCCAGCAGCGAGACAGGGGGTCCCTCCTACGAGCAGTACTTC

V gene: TRBV2
clone size: many
D gene: .
J gene: TRBJ1-1
CDR3 length: 13
CDR3 protein: CASRIAEGTEAFF
CDR3 DNA: TGTGCCAGCAGGATAGCTGAGGGCACTGAAGCTTTCTTT

V gene: TRBV11-3
clone size: many
D gene: .
J gene: TRBJ2-3
CDR3 length: 12
CDR3 protein: CASSLDTDTQYF
CDR3 DNA: TGTGCCAGCAGCTTAGATACAGATACGCAGTATTTT

V gene: TRBV3-1
clone size: few
D gene: .
J gene: TRBJ2-7
CDR3 length: 16
CDR3 protein: CASSQRPSAGSYEQYF
CDR3 DNA: TGTGCCAGCAGCCAAAGGCCTTCAGCGGGCTCCTACGAGCAGTACTTC

V gene: TRBV28
clone size: many
D gene: TRBD1
J gene: TRBJ2-5
CDR3 length: 16
CDR3 protein: CASRPTDRGDQETQYF
CDR3 DNA: TGTGCCAGCAGACCAACGGACAGGGGCGACCAAGAGACCCAGTACTTC

V gene: TRBV20-1
clone size: many
D gene: TRBD1
J gene: TRBJ2-1
CDR3 length: 15
CDR3 protein: CSASSGQANYNEQFF
CDR3 DNA: TGCAGTGCTAGCTCAGGACAGGCCAACTACAATGAGCAGTTCTTC

V gene: TRBV5-1
clone size: .
D gene: .
J gene: TRBJ2-5
CDR3 length: 15
CDR3 protein: CASSPGGGGGETQYF
CDR3 DNA: TGCGCCAGCAGTCCCGGTGGGGGAGGGGGAGAGACCCAGTACTTC

V gene: TRBV27
clone size: many
D gene: .
J gene: TRBJ2-7
CDR3 length: 15
CDR3 protein: CASSPRSSSRYEQYF
CDR3 DNA: TGTGCCAGCAGTCCCAGGTCTTCATCGAGGTACGAGCAGTACTTC